These 32 T cell receptor beta chains share one sample of origin, sequenced in a study of T-cell memory formation after mild COVID-19. TCRdb reprocessed the 5' RACE reads with MiXCR, giving one entry per CDR3 protein. Among 240,000 or so distinct CDR3 sequences listed, approximately 10% were seen once. The sequenced material came from PBMCs or a T cell subset sorted from them (not recorded which). These receptors all come from a man aged 18 to 29 who had mild COVID-19 (a few samples of this study predate the infection). Cell type and time point are not known.

The table lists this clonotype with a few counts. The chain links TRBV6-6 to TRBJ1-2; D is possibly TRBD1 (5 bases). This CDR3 is 15 amino acids long. V was pared by 4 bases and J by 0 bases, with 12 bases between. Per the germline V gene, CDR1 is MNHNY and CDR2 is SVGAGI (reference sequence). The chain's CDR3 is CASSWDRQPNYGYTF. The DNA of the CDR3 is TGTGCCAGCAGTTGGGATCGACAGCCTAACTATGGCTACACCTTC.

The CDR3 sequence is CASSALWGRENIQYF. The CDR3 DNA sequence: TGTGCCAGCAGCGCCCTTTGGGGGCGGGAGAACATTCAGTACTTC. The V call is TRBV25-1, the J call TRBJ2-4; possibly TRBD2 for D (7 bases). V was shortened by 6 bases and J by 7 bases, with 19 bases between the two germline ends. This CDR3 has 15 residues. Germline assignment: CDR1 MGHDK and CDR2 SYGVNS.

The J gene is TRBJ2-3, the V gene TRBV5-1; TRBD2 matches 11 bases. There are 16 residues in the CDR3. The V and J ends lost 4 bases and 2 bases, in that order; junction bases with no gene match: 6. Germline V gives CDR1 SGHRS, CDR2 YFSETQ. The CDR3 DNA reads as TGCGCCAGCAGCCCACGACTAGCGGGAACCACAGATACGCAGTATTTT. As protein: CASSPRLAGTTDTQYF.

This rearrangement joins TRBV12-3 or TRBV12-4 to TRBJ1-5; D is undetermined. With 3 bases removed from V and 7 bases from J, the gap between germline ends came to 10 bases. This CDR3 contains 13 residues. The chain's CDR3 is CASSFTPEQPQHF. The CDR3 nucleotides read TGTGCCAGCAGTTTTACACCGGAACAGCCCCAGCATTTT.

The rearrangement links TRBV6-6 to TRBJ1-1; 7 nucleotides agree with TRBD1. The junction had 7 bases not matched to a gene; V was cut back by 7 bases and J by 8 bases. The CDR3 totals 12 residues. From germline, CDR1 is MNHNY and CDR2 SVGAGI (reference sequence). In nucleotides, the CDR3 is TGTGCCAGCACCGAGGGGGCAAACGAAGCTTTCTTT. Translation gives CASTEGANEAFF.

This clonotype was counted between two and nine times. The V and J genes are TRBV2 and TRBJ2-1; D unresolved. This CDR3 is built from 13 residues. Trimming removed 4 bases at V and 5 bases at J, with 9 bases between. Germline V lookup: CDR1 SNHLY, CDR2 FYNNEI. Here the CDR3 reads CASSVRPDNEQFF. CDR3 bases: TGTGCCAGCAGTGTTCGACCCGACAATGAGCAGTTCTTC.

The chain couples TRBV29-1 to TRBJ2-3; D is uncertain. V dropped 7 bases and J dropped 0 bases, with 20 bases sitting between them. Per the germline V gene, CDR1 is SQVTM and CDR2 is ANQGSEA. The CDR3 is 16 amino acids. CDR3 sequence (DNA): TGCAGCGGCTACATAGTTCCAGCGAGGAGCACAGATACGCAGTATTTT. Translated, it gives CSGYIVPARSTDTQYF.

This clonotype occurred a few times. V gene TRBV20-1 combines with J gene TRBJ2-3, with 7 bases matching TRBD1. Germline CDR1 DFQATT, CDR2 SNEGSKA (reference sequence). Trimming took 3 bases from V and 2 from J; bases not matched to a gene: 5. This CDR3 comprises 14 residues. CDR3 bases: TGCAGTGCTAGTCGGGACAGTCTCACAGATACGCAGTATTTT. The encoded protein is CSASRDSLTDTQYF.

There are many counts of this clonotype. CDR3 coding DNA: TGTGCCAGCAGCCTCTACAGAAGGGAGGGTTTGTCTGGGGCCAACGTCCTGACTTTC. It specifies CASSLYRREGLSGANVLTF. V and J are TRBV21-1 and TRBJ2-6; TRBD2 is the table's D call, not checked against the DNA. TRBV21-1 is shown as a pseudogene. This CDR3 contains 19 residues.

V and J are TRBV7-2 and TRBJ2-1, with no clear D. Germline CDR1 SGHTA, CDR2 FQGNSA. This CDR3 has 15 residues. Trimming took off 2 bases at V and 0 bases at J, with 8 bases between the two ends. CDR3: CASSLNTNSYNEQFF. In DNA, the CDR3 is TGTGCCAGCAGCTTAAATACCAACTCCTACAATGAGCAGTTCTTC.

This rearrangement joins TRBV11-2 to TRBJ2-7, with D unclear. Germline V gene lookup returns CDR1 SGHAT and CDR2 FQNNGV. The CDR3 length is 13 residues. V was shortened by 6 bases and J by 2 bases, with 11 bases between the two germline ends. Here the CDR3 reads CASSPQVAYEQYF. The CDR3 DNA reads as TGTGCCAGCAGTCCCCAGGTGGCCTACGAGCAGTACTTC.

The chain joins TRBV2 to TRBJ2-3; D unclear. This CDR3 spans 15 amino acids. Trimming left V 0 bases short and J 3 bases short, with 10 bases between. CDR1 and CDR2 (germline): SNHLY, FYNNEI. This chain's CDR3 is CASSEAVLRTDTQYF. As DNA, the CDR3 is TGTGCCAGCAGTGAAGCGGTGCTTAGAACAGATACGCAGTATTTT.

This clonotype was observed a few times. The J gene is TRBJ2-3, the V gene TRBV10-3; D assignment may be TRBD1 or TRBD2 (5 bases each). The CDR3 extends over 16 amino acids. Deletions cut 6 bases from V and 2 bases from J, with 18 bases between. Germline V gene data show CDR1 as ENHRY and CDR2 as SYGVKD. The CDR3 here is CAISPIPVGTTDTQYF. CDR3 coding DNA: TGTGCCATCAGCCCGATTCCAGTGGGGACCACAGATACGCAGTATTTT.

The genes are TRBV20-1 and TRBJ1-1, with D uncertain. The V and J ends lost 0 bases and 3 bases respectively, with 8 bases between them. The CDR3 runs 13 residues. Germline V lookup: CDR1 DFQATT, CDR2 SNEGSKA (reference sequence). CDR3: CSARDRWDTEAFF. CDR3 nucleotides: TGCAGTGCTAGAGATAGGTGGGACACTGAAGCTTTCTTT.

This clonotype was observed a few times. The gene calls are TRBV6-6 and TRBJ1-5; tentative D call: TRBD1 (5 bases). This CDR3 comprises 13 residues. V shed 5 bases and J shed 6 bases, with 11 bases lying between them. Germline-derived CDR1 and CDR2 are MNHNY and SVGAGI (reference sequence). The CDR3 protein is CASSQAGVQPQHF. The CDR3 bases are TGTGCCAGCAGTCAAGCGGGGGTTCAGCCCCAGCATTTT.

This clonotype was counted many times. This chain joins TRBV5-1 and TRBJ1-6; D call uncertain. Germline V gene lookup returns CDR1 SGHRS and CDR2 YFSETQ. This CDR3 has 13 amino acids. V was cut by 5 bases and J by 7 bases, with 10 bases left in between. The CDR3 loop is CASSYDGNSPLHF. CDR3 in DNA: TGCGCCAGCAGTTACGACGGCAATTCACCCCTCCACTTT.

The rearrangement uses TRBV5-1 and TRBJ1-2, with D hard to call. Germline V lookup: CDR1 SGHRS, CDR2 YFSETQ. The ends were cut back, 3 bases at V and 8 bases at J, with 17 bases in the middle. This CDR3 is 14 amino acids long. As DNA, the CDR3 is TGCGCCAGCAGCTCCCAAGGTTCCGGGGAAGGCTACACCTTC. Its protein product is CASSSQGSGEGYTF.

The rearrangement links TRBV9 to TRBJ2-5; a weak D match, TRBD2 (6 bases). Germline assignment: CDR1 SGDLS and CDR2 YYNGEE. The CDR3 totals 16 residues. The V and J ends lost 0 bases and 0 bases respectively, with 12 bases between them. The CDR3 loop reads CASSVGLAAYQETQYF. The CDR3 bases are TGTGCCAGCAGCGTAGGCTTAGCGGCGTACCAAGAGACCCAGTACTTC.

The V call is TRBV5-1, the J call TRBJ2-1; the D gene is possibly TRBD2 (5 bases). With 2 bases removed from V and 5 bases from J, the gap between germline ends came to 8 bases. The germline V gene encodes CDR1 SGHRS and CDR2 YFSETQ. The CDR3 length is 13 residues. CDR3 amino acids: CASSFDGDNEQFF. In nucleotides, the CDR3 is TGCGCCAGCAGCTTCGACGGGGACAATGAGCAGTTCTTC.

The chain links TRBV9 to TRBJ2-2; D is perhaps TRBD1 (6 bases). CDR1 and CDR2 (germline): SGDLS, YYNGEE. The CDR3 is 17 residues long. Deletions cut 0 bases from V and 0 bases from J, with 12 bases between. The CDR3 bases are TGTGCCAGCAGCGTAGATGTTGGGGGCGCGAACACCGGGGAGCTGTTTTTT. Translating it yields CASSVDVGGANTGELFF.

This clonotype was picked up many times. The V gene is TRBV6-5, the J gene TRBJ2-1; TRBD1 matches at 9 bases. This CDR3 has 14 residues. J was trimmed by 8 bases and V by 4 bases; bases with no gene match: 6. CDR1 and CDR2 (germline): MNHEY, SVGAGI. The CDR3 spells CASSSSDRGHEQFF. The CDR3 coding sequence is TGTGCCAGCAGTTCATCGGACAGGGGCCATGAGCAGTTCTTC.

This clonotype was found a few times. CDR3 DNA: TGTGCCAGCAGCTGGGCAGGGTCGGACACTGAAGCTTTCTTT. It is translated as CASSWAGSDTEAFF. V gene TRBV7-2 combines with J gene TRBJ1-1; possible D gene TRBD1, 5 bases. Trimming removed 4 bases at V and 3 bases at J, with 12 bases between. The CDR3 length is 14 residues. Germline V gene data show CDR1 as SGHTA and CDR2 as FQGNSA.

This clonotype has just a few counts. This chain links TRBV29-1 with TRBJ2-3; D remains ambiguous. The length of the CDR3 is 12 residues. Germline V gene lookup returns CDR1 SQVTM and CDR2 ANQGSEA. V lost 3 bases and J 2 bases, leaving 6 bases between the germline ends. CDR3 nucleotides: TGCAGCGTTGAGTCTTCCACAGATACGCAGTATTTT. Amino acid sequence: CSVESSTDTQYF.

In this sample, this clonotype turned up a few times. CDR3 amino acids: CASSTRRTVNTEAFF. The CDR3 DNA reads TGTGCCAGCAGCACTAGGCGGACAGTAAACACTGAAGCTTTCTTT. The chain combines TRBV7-2 with TRBJ1-1; a weak D match, TRBD1 (6 bases). The CDR3 is made up of 15 amino acids. Trimming removed 5 bases at V and 2 bases at J, with 15 bases between. The germline V gene has CDR1 SGHTA and CDR2 FQGNSA.

V gene TRBV4-1 combines with J gene TRBJ1-3; D gene uncertain. Germline lookup yields CDR1 MGHRA and CDR2 YSYEKL. The CDR3 sequence is 15 residues long. Trimming cost V 1 base and J 2 bases, with 9 bases left between them. This CDR3 is CASSQGRTAGNTIYF. The CDR3 DNA sequence: TGCGCCAGCAGCCAAGGCCGAACAGCTGGAAACACCATATATTTT.

J is TRBJ2-3 and V is TRBV10-1; 7 positions match TRBD2. The CDR3 is made up of 14 amino acids. J was trimmed by 0 bases and V by 8 bases; bases with no gene match: 5. The germline V gene encodes CDR1 WNHNN and CDR2 SYGVQD (reference sequence). The CDR3 reads CASLGRGSTDTQYF. Written as DNA, the CDR3 is TGCGCCAGCCTAGGGAGGGGAAGCACAGATACGCAGTATTTT.

The chain has TRBV7-9 and TRBJ1-2; TRBD1 might be the D (6 bases). Trimming took 2 bases from V and 6 from J, leaving 10 bases between them. This CDR3 comprises 13 residues. Germline V CDR1 and CDR2: SEHNR, FQNEAQ (reference sequence). CDR3 DNA sequence: TGTGCCAGCAGCTTAAGGGGGGATCATGGCTACACCTTC. Translating gives CASSLRGDHGYTF. The whole variable domain, remainder taken from reference TRBV7-9 and TRBJ1-2, is DTGVSQNPRHKITKRGQNVTFRCDPISEHNRLYWYRQTLGQGPEFLTYFQNEAQLEKSRLLSDRFSAERPKGSFSTLEIQRTEQGDSAMYLCASSLRGDHGYTFGSGTRLTVV.

This clonotype was recorded a few times. The rearrangement links TRBV7-2 to TRBJ2-5, with 7 bases lining up with TRBD2. CDR3 length: 14 amino acids. The junction had 10 bases not matched to a gene; V was cut back by 3 bases and J by 9 bases. Per germline, CDR1 SGHTA and CDR2 FQGNSA. The CDR3 sequence: CASSFGTTPRAQYF. Written as DNA, the CDR3 is TGTGCCAGCAGCTTCGGGACTACCCCAAGGGCCCAGTACTTC.

This clonotype was observed many times. The CDR3 DNA reads as TGCGCCAGCAGCCTCCGGGAGCAAGAGACCCAGTACTTC. Its protein product is CASSLREQETQYF. This chain links TRBV4-3 with TRBJ2-5; D is possibly TRBD2 (6 bases). Germline V gives CDR1 LGHNA, CDR2 YSLEER. V gave up 4 bases and J gave up 2 bases, with 8 bases separating them. This CDR3 contains 13 residues.

CDR3 sequence (DNA): TGTGCCTGGAGTGCCTTCTTGGATACGCAGTATTTT. Amino acid sequence: CAWSAFLDTQYF. This sequence joins TRBV30 and TRBJ2-3, with unresolved D. The CDR3 loop spans 12 amino acids. Germline V lookup: CDR1 GTSNPN, CDR2 SVGIG (reference sequence). The V and J ends lost 1 base and 6 bases respectively, with 8 bases between them.

This clonotype was recorded many times. The chain employs TRBV5-1 and TRBJ2-5; maybe TRBD2 (6 bases). The CDR3 length is 13 residues. In germline, CDR1 is SGHRS, CDR2 YFSETQ. V was pared by 5 bases and J by 2 bases, with 10 bases between. The CDR3 region is CASSREVQETQYF. CDR3 in DNA: TGCGCCAGCAGTAGGGAGGTTCAAGAGACCCAGTACTTC. The full variable domain, its missing parts supplied by reference TRBV5-1 and TRBJ2-5, is KAGVTQTPRYLIKTRGQQVTLSCSPISGHRSVSWYQQTPGQGLQFLFEYFSETQRNKGNFPGRFSGRQFSNSRSEMNVSTLELGDSALYLCASSREVQETQYFGPGTRLLVL.

The rearrangement joins TRBV12-3 or TRBV12-4 to TRBJ2-3, with 8 bases aligning to TRBD1. Trimming at V came to 5 bases and at J to 1 base, leaving 5 bases not matched to a gene. The CDR3 runs 15 residues. The CDR3 here is CASSGQGRGTDTQYF. CDR3 DNA: TGTGCCAGCAGTGGACAGGGTCGTGGCACAGATACGCAGTATTTT.